This T cell receptor (beta chain) is drawn from a study of blood T cell repertoires in COVID-19. Study summary: COVID-19 samples, acute and convalescent, were from the United States, Italy and Spain. In each case, the material was cDNA or gDNA derived from T cells, B-cell-depleted T cells, or PBMCs.

Original handling: Amplification with reference gene primers provided the estimates of nucleated cell counts. Produced via immunoSEQ multiplex PCR; TCRdb's table is partial and in-frame only. Clone size and V and J calls were adopted from that table, with D and trimming inferred from the DNA. The sample contains 200,000 to 300,000 clones, 70% to 90% of which appear only once. The CDR3 sequence is 13 residues long. V lost 4 bases and J lost 4, with 10 bases in between. Germline values: CDR1 LNHDA, CDR2 SQIVND (reference sequence). Material: peripheral blood. The chain is built from TRBV19 and TRBJ1-2, with D perhaps matching TRBD1 (6 bases). The clonotype comes from a woman in her 30s who had recovered from COVID-19. CDR3 nucleotides: TGTGCCAGTAGTAAACAGGGTGTCTATGGCTACACCTTC. Its protein product is CASSKQGVYGYTF.